This T cell receptor beta chain came from a study of T cells after yellow fever vaccination (dated by TCRdb to the late 2010s). As for the study more broadly: The SMART-Seq v4 Ultra Low Input RNA kit was used to prepare libraries from fractions with low cell numbers. Blood was drawn at multiple timepoints before and after primary and secondary immunization, with bulk PBMC replicates and cell subsets isolated. To track T-cell clones before and after primary and booster YFV17D yellow fever vaccination, bulk TCR alpha and beta repertoires were sequenced longitudinally. Two healthy male donors made up the cohort, one aged 18 to 30 years and the other aged 30 to 40 years.

To note about this clonotype: The antigen this receptor binds is unknown. No per-base quality is available; no much larger clone lies one base away.

According to the study, the label for this sample's treatment or condition signals: live attenuated yellow fever vaccine strain. At every blood-draw timepoint, two biological replicates of bulk PBMCs were collected. PBMCs were isolated from peripheral blood using a standard Ficoll-Paque protocol. RNA was extracted with TriZol from bulk PBMCs, CD4 and CD8 fractions, and dextramer-positive and dextramer-negative fractions. V is shortened by 5 bases, J by 6 bases, and the region joining them spans 12 bases. The cysteine opens and the phenylalanine closes a CDR3 of 13 amino acids. Left in the record is the CDR3 DNA by itself, 39 bases read in frame from the first base. CDR1 and CDR2 were assigned from the germline V gene as MNHNS and SASEGT. General findings and caveats noted by the study authors: Computational filtering was needed because FACS-sorted repertoires could contain abundant contaminating clonotypes from the bulk population. Only a couple of donors were included in the study, so the extent to which the findings can be generalized is limited. Most clones expanded after primary vaccination (around 96% of CD4 and roughly 90% of CD8) were re-detected after the booster, suggesting that broad memory maintenance occurred. A small fraction of clonotypes appeared in both the CD4 and CD8 compartments, likely as a result of convergent recombination. The secondary T-cell response was weaker than the primary response but faster, peaking on day 5 instead of day 15.

TCR cDNA was synthesized by 5'RACE template switching, which introduced a universal primer site and unique molecular identifiers. cDNA synthesis was primed from both the TCR alpha and TCR beta constant segments. Library amplification involved two PCR steps, and the second step added sample barcodes and sequencing adapters. Libraries were sequenced on Illumina HiSeq 2500 (2x100 bp) or NovaSeq (2x150 bp). The paper's data handling went like this. MIGEC was used to demultiplex reads and collapse the reads into UMI consensus sequences, and MiXCR was used for V(D)J alignment. Clonotypes responding to the vaccine were identified with edgeR on replicate PBMC samples, with the criteria of FDR below 0.01 and a log2 fold change above 5 up to day 15. CD4 or CD8 identity was assigned to each bulk clonotype according to whether the clonotype was present at higher abundance in the sequenced CD4 repertoire or the sequenced CD8 repertoire. TCRdb cleaned the public reads at Q25 with fastp, built clones with MiXCR and kept in-frame beta chains. Duplicate CDR3 protein sequences are folded into a single record with the most common DNA and genes. The V and J calls follow TCRdb's processing rather than the paper's. The sample table contains approximately 550,000 distinct CDR3 sequences; only one count was recorded for about 13% of them. Of the sample, about 14% falls within the top ten clones.

This chain is built from TRBV6-1 and TRBJ2-3; the D gene is possibly TRBD1 or TRBD2, each agreeing over 5 bases. The clonotype was recovered from a man younger than 40 who received the YFV17D yellow fever vaccine. The sample was PBMCs, taken on the day of the yellow fever booster vaccination. In nucleotide form, the sequence is TGTGCCAGCAGTCGGGACCCTGCGGATACGCAGTATTTT. This encodes CASSRDPADTQYF.